The source of this T cell receptor (beta chain) is a study of T cells in narcolepsy. Only in-frame clones appear in the TCRdb table, and some are missing; sequencing was by immunoSEQ multiplex PCR. The sample has about 19,000 clones; under 85% are singletons. The CDR3 has 14 residues. CDR1 is SGHTA, CDR2 FQGNSA, per germline. V gave up 0 bases and J gave up 5 bases, with 9 bases separating them. The specimen was memory (CD45RA-) CD4+ T cells from blood. This sequence originates from a human donor in good health. The rearrangement uses TRBV7-2 and TRBJ2-3; D not resolved. CDR3: CASSLAAAKDTQYF. CDR3 in DNA: TGTGCCAGCAGCTTAGCTGCGGCCAAAGATACGCAGTATTTT.